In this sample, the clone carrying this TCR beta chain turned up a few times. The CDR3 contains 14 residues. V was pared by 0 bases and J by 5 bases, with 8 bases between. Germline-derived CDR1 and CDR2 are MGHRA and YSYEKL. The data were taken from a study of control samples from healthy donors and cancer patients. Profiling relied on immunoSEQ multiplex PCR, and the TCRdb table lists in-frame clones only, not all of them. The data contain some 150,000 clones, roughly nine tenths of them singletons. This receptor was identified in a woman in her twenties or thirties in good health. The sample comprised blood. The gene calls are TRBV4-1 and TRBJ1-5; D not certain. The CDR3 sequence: CASSQDPTDQPQHF. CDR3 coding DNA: TGCGCCAGCAGCCAAGATCCAACTGATCAGCCCCAGCATTTT.